This TCR beta chain is from a study of blood T cell repertoires in COVID-19. In the study overall: Sites in the United States, Italy and Spain provided acute and convalescent COVID-19 samples. Sample material is recorded as cDNA or gDNA derived from T cells, B-cell-depleted T cells, or PBMCs.

The CDR3 has 13 amino acids. Trimming stripped 5 bases from V and 5 bases from J, with 10 bases between. Source study methods: Estimation of nucleated cell counts relied on the amplification of reference gene primers. TCRdb's copy holds only in-frame clones and misses some; the assay was immunoSEQ multiplex PCR. That table supplies the V and J calls and clone size; D and trimming were determined from the DNA. The table shows 450,000 or so clones, with 89% occurring only once. Seattle patients were enrolled while actively infected and followed longitudinally. The sequencing input was peripheral blood. The chain carries TRBV12-3 or TRBV12-4 and TRBJ1-5, with D tentatively TRBD1 (6 bases). This clonotype originated in a woman aged 40 to 50 with COVID-19, enrolled during active disease. The CDR3 region is CASSITGYQPQHF. The CDR3 coding sequence is TGTGCCAGCAGTATTACAGGGTATCAGCCCCAGCATTTT.